This T cell receptor beta chain is drawn from a study of molecular identifiers for immune sequencing clone quantification. In TCRdb, the PCR reads were re-called with MiXCR into one record per CDR3 protein. The data contain 65,000 or so distinct CDR3 sequences, approximately 18% of them seen just once; the ten biggest clones take up less than 2%. Germline V CDR1 and CDR2: SGHAT, FQNNGV. J was trimmed by 1 base and V by 4 bases; bases with no gene match: 2. The CDR3 is 14 residues long. This clonotype has at least ten counts. The specimen was naive CD8+ T cells from blood, with Jurkat cell RNA spiked in. Subset defined: FACS-sorted CD8+CD4-CCR7+CD45RA+ naive T cells. This sequence joins TRBV11-2 and TRBJ2-7, with 9 positions matching TRBD1. The sequence came from a human donor in good health. Some libraries in this study had Jurkat cell RNA spiked in. CDR3: CASSSGTGSYEQYF. Here the CDR3 DNA reads TGTGCCAGCAGCTCCGGGACAGGGTCCTACGAGCAGTACTTC.